This TCR beta chain is drawn from a study of CD8 T cells in ankylosing spondylitis (dated by TCRdb to about 2017). Regarding the research as a whole: T cell receptor beta repertoires were profiled in healthy donors and ankylosing spondylitis patients so that disease-linked TCR variants could be found. The full study cohort comprised 20 to 25 ankylosing spondylitis patients and approximately 100 healthy donors. Peripheral blood was sampled, and synovial fluid was also collected from ankylosing spondylitis patients. Points the paper makes about the study in general: A CD8+ phenotype was shown by the disease-linked clones, which were found at relatively low frequencies in peripheral blood. A TCR beta motif made up of eight or nine highly homologous amino acid variants appeared to be characteristic of blood from ankylosing spondylitis patients. The disease-linked clones were reported as significantly enriched in matched synovial fluid samples from ankylosing spondylitis patients. Some of the motif variants had been reported before in the synovial fluid and blood of reactive arthritis patients, a finding that suggests common disease-initiation mechanisms.

TCRdb records Illumina HiSeq 2500 as the sequencer. Quantitative 5'-RACE with molecular barcodes was the method used to prepare the TCR beta libraries. From the authors' description of their analysis: A new computational method, built on a probabilistic model of VDJ rearrangement, was used to identify disease-linked TCR variants. TCRdb reanalyzed the raw reads on its own, using fastp at Q25 for trimming and MiXCR for clone calling, and kept in-frame beta chains. Each entry merges the rows of one CDR3 protein and shows their most common DNA and genes. V and J calls and clone size were set by TCRdb, not the authors. Within this sample are 250,000 or so distinct CDR3 sequences, with about 10% of them counted one time only. The ten largest clones take up less than 7.5% of the sample. The junction carries 9 bases between V and J, which are trimmed by 11 bases and 1 base respectively. The CDR3, from cysteine to phenylalanine, totals 11 residues. CDR3 DNA only is kept here, 33 bases in frame from base 1. The germline V gene encodes CDR1 MNHNS and CDR2 SASEGT.

This clonotype showed up many times. The target of this receptor is not known. No much larger clone is present one base from it, and per-base qualities are unavailable. The sequenced sample consisted of blood, either unsorted or a sorted T cell fraction (not recorded which). The V and J genes are TRBV6-1 and TRBJ2-7; the D gene assignment is ambiguous. This clonotype was obtained from a male donor with ankylosing spondylitis or in good health (not recorded which). Read as DNA, the sequence is TGTGCCTCGGCTGGGTCCTACGAGCAGTACTTC. Its translation is CASAGSYEQYF.